What follows describes a single T cell receptor beta chain. Its matching antigen is unknown. This sample is drawn from a study of shared clonotypes between healthy human individuals. Running of the assay took place at deep level. The DNA input per sorted-subset replicate PCR was 200 ng, corresponding to 25,000 to 35,000 T cell genomes. Profiled with immunoSEQ multiplex PCR; TCRdb holds only in-frame clones, not every one. Found here are fewer than 1.8 million clones, approximately 98.5% of them singletons; the top ten hold approximately 0.4%. General study points: Incomplete sequencing of sorted subsets was indicated by rarefaction despite large depth.

Germline values: CDR1 MDHEN, CDR2 SYDVKM. CDR3 length equals 15 residues. The V end lost 2 bases, the J end lost 4 bases, and 14 bases lay between the germline ends. The receptor's source is a man younger than 45 in good health. J is TRBJ1-2 and V is TRBV28, with a tentative D call TRBD1 (5 bases). Input material: naive CD4+ T cells sorted from blood. Regarding subset: CD45RA+ positively selected. The CDR3 here is CASSLPSRGLYGYTF. The DNA for the CDR3 is TGTGCCAGCAGTTTACCCTCGCGGGGACTCTATGGCTACACCTTC.